This T cell receptor beta chain is drawn from a study of cytomegalovirus exposure and HLA in healthy donors. As for the study in general: Within the Caucasian-associated ancestry cluster were around 81% of the approximately 400 genotyped donors.

Findings and limits, study-wide: Reportedly, a later analysis found an Asian-associated ancestry cluster had fewer N-insertions than the roughly 630-donor mean. Earlier findings revealed that most TCR beta V segments proved productive either about 87% or about 30% of the time. Later on, a genetic analysis was performed. It linked a missense variant in DCLRE1C with V- and J-gene trimming of TCR beta.

About this clone itself: Its antigen is currently unknown.

CDR3 length equals 15 residues. The ends lost 1 base at V and 1 base at J; junction bases unmatched: 2. CDR1 is SGHNT, CDR2 YENEEA, per germline. The PCR employed 60 Vbeta primers together with 13 Jbeta primers. Method: immunoSEQ multiplex PCR; TCRdb's copy keeps in-frame clones and lacks some. This sample has about 300,000 clones, with 75% to 90% found just once. This sequence originates from a man aged 35 to 55 in good health and CMV-seropositive. The rearrangement joins TRBV11-3 to TRBJ2-5; TRBD2 matches 8 bases. Sequencing was done on a sample of PBMCs. The CDR3 region has the DNA TGTGCCAGCAGCTTAGGGCTAGCGGGCCAAGAGACCCAGTACTTC. The encoded protein is CASSLGLAGQETQYF.